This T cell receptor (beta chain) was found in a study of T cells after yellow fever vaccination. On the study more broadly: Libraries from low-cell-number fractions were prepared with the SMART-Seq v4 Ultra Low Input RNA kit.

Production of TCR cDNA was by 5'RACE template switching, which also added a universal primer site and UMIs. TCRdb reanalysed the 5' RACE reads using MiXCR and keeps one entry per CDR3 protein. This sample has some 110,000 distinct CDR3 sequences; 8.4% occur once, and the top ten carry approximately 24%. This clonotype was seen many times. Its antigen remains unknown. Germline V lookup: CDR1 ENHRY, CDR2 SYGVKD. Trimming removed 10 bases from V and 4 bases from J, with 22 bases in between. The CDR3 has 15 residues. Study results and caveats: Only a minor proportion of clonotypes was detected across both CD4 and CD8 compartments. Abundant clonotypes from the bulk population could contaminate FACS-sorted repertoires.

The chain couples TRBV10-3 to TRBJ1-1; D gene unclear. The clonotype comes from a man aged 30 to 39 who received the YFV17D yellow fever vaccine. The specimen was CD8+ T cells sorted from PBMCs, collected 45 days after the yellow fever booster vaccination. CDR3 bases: TGTGCCACTTCGTTTGATGTACCCGGCAGCACTGAAGCTTTCTTT. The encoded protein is CATSFDVPGSTEAFF.